Included here is one TCR beta chain sequence, with context. The sample comes from a study of T cells in Graves' hyperthyroidism and ophthalmopathy. Active moderate-to-severe ophthalmopathy, Clinical Activity Score at least 3, NOSPECS at least 4, under 3 months' duration. Amplification of TCR beta CDR3 regions was performed using RNA transcripts as template. The HTBI primer set drove a first-round RT-PCR of the TCR CDR3. TCRdb re-called the multiplex PCR reads with MiXCR, one entry per CDR3 protein. Here the sample spans about 530,000 distinct CDR3 sequences, over 15% being singletons. This CDR3 region has 12 residues. Germline CDR1 is PRHDT and CDR2 is FYEKMQ (reference sequence). V was pared by 7 bases and J by 8 bases, with 11 bases between.

The sequence was collected from a woman aged 18-30 years with Graves' ophthalmopathy. The sample comprised blood. V usage is TRBV13 and J usage is TRBJ1-4; no definite D call. The CDR3 DNA reads TGTGCCAGCACCACGGCTGGGGAAAAACTGTTTTTT. This encodes CASTTAGEKLFF.